This TCR beta chain was retrieved from a study of T-cell reconstitution after alpha-beta-depleted transplantation in children. Study outcomes and limitations: After one year, T-cell counts and TCRbeta diversity mostly came from new T cells. It was reported that alpha-beta T cells came from several hundred expanded graft clones (about two months after transplant). Some patients' high day-60 TCRbeta diversity was traced to surviving recipient T cells and thymic progenitors.

Molecular barcoding with unique molecular identifiers was used for the TCRbeta library. TCRdb re-called the PCR reads through MiXCR, storing one row per CDR3 protein. The sample holds fewer than 750,000 distinct CDR3 sequences, about a quarter seen once. This clonotype was counted only a few times. Its specificity is not known. Sample: PBMCs, taken before TCRalphabeta/CD19-depleted stem cell transplant. This receptor was taken from a boy under two years old with Wiskott-Aldrich syndrome, due to receive a stem cell transplant.

For the CDR3, the DNA is TGTGCCAGCAACCTGACCCCGGGACTCATCCTCTACGAGCAGTACTTC. Translated, it gives CASNLTPGLILYEQYF. J is TRBJ2-7 and V is TRBV12-3 or TRBV12-4; possibly TRBD2 for D (6 bases). Trimming removed 7 bases from V and 3 bases from J, with 22 bases in between. The CDR3 has 16 residues.